This TCR beta chain comes out of a study of blood T cell repertoires in COVID-19. About the study: Sources were T cells, B-cell-depleted T cells, or PBMCs; the material itself was cDNA or gDNA.

Original processing notes: Reference gene primers were amplified, and this amplification served to estimate nucleated cell counts. Sequencing used immunoSEQ multiplex PCR; TCRdb keeps in-frame clones, though not all of them. V and J calls and clone size are those listed in that table; D and trimming were worked out from the DNA. The data show 70,000 or so clones, with more than 70% seen just once and around 13% held by the top ten. This clone was observed a single time. From germline, CDR1 is SGHRS and CDR2 YFSETQ. The trim removed 7 bases at V and 6 bases at J, leaving 4 bases unmatched. This CDR3 spans 13 amino acids. The Seattle patients, enrolled during active infection, were followed longitudinally.

The chain links TRBV5-1 to TRBJ1-5; 10 bases line up with TRBD1. Sequences were obtained from peripheral blood. The TCR comes from a man over 45 with COVID-19, enrolled during active disease. The CDR3 DNA is TGCGCCAGCCGACAGGGGGCCGGTCAGCCCCAGCATTTT. It translates to CASRQGAGQPQHF.